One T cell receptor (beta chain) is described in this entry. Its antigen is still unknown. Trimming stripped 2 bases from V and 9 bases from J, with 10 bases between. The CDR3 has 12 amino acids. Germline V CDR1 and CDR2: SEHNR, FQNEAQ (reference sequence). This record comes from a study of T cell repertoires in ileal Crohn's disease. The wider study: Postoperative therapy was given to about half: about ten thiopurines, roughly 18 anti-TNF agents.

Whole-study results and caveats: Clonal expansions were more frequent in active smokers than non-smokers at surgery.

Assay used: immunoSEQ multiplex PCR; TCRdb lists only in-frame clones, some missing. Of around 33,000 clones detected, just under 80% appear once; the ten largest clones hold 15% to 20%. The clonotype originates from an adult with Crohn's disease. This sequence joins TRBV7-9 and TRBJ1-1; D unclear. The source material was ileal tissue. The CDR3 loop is CASSLSGSQAFF. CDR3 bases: TGTGCCAGCAGCTTATCGGGATCTCAAGCTTTCTTT.